This is a list of T cell receptor beta chains from one sample in a study of cytomegalovirus exposure and HLA in healthy donors. The table came from immunoSEQ multiplex PCR; TCRdb's copy has only in-frame clones and leaves some out. This table holds under 200,000 clones, approximately 86% found once. The source material was PBMCs. These receptors were taken from a woman in her twenties or thirties in good health and CMV-seronegative. The CDR3 runs from the conserved cysteine through the conserved F or W. The order of the fields is V gene, J gene, CDR3 protein.

v_call: TRBV7-2; j_call: TRBJ2-4; cdr3_aa: CASSLDVREAKNIQYF
v_call: TRBV28; j_call: TRBJ2-6; cdr3_aa: CASSLRGANVLTF
v_call: TRBV2; j_call: TRBJ2-5; cdr3_aa: CASSDPRVQETQYF
v_call: TRBV10-3; j_call: TRBJ2-5; cdr3_aa: CAISEQTGQGAKETQYF
v_call: TRBV28; j_call: TRBJ1-5; cdr3_aa: CASSSIPHGDLHSNQPQHF
v_call: TRBV2; j_call: TRBJ2-5; cdr3_aa: CASSRTSGPQGTQYF
v_call: TRBV7-2; j_call: TRBJ2-5; cdr3_aa: CASSLGVWSREGETQYF
v_call: TRBV2; j_call: TRBJ1-1; cdr3_aa: CASRERAGGAFF
v_call: TRBV28; j_call: TRBJ2-5; cdr3_aa: CASSSTGTGGDF
v_call: TRBV7-8; j_call: TRBJ2-5; cdr3_aa: CASSLRTSGETQYF
v_call: TRBV18; j_call: TRBJ2-5; cdr3_aa: CASSPTREETQYF
v_call: TRBV30; j_call: TRBJ2-1; cdr3_aa: CAWSPPVGSLYNEQFF
v_call: TRBV29-1; j_call: TRBJ2-3; cdr3_aa: CSVGGGLAPSTDTQYF
v_call: TRBV10-3; j_call: TRBJ2-3; cdr3_aa: CAIRAADTQYF
v_call: TRBV19; j_call: TRBJ2-1; cdr3_aa: CASNRNNEQFF
v_call: TRBV9; j_call: TRBJ2-2; cdr3_aa: CASSVVTGELFF